This section outlines one TCR beta chain sequence together with its context. A read error may produce the germline difference seen at one junction end. CDR1 and CDR2 (germline): SNHLY, FYNNEI. The CDR3 covers 10 residues. The record originates from a study of control samples from healthy donors and cancer patients. Method: immunoSEQ multiplex PCR; TCRdb's copy keeps in-frame clones and lacks some. The sample includes 100,000 to 150,000 clones, roughly 92% seen only once; the top ten take 4.5% to 7%. The material sequenced was blood. The receptor's source is a man aged 18 to 30 in good health. This chain uses TRBV2 with TRBJ2-5; D call uncertain. CDR3 sequence reads: CASSERLTDF. The CDR3 DNA is TGTGCCAGCAGTGAACGACTCACCGACTTC.